This T cell receptor (beta chain) was observed in a study of shared clonotypes between healthy human individuals. The CDR3 contains 18 residues. Germline V gives CDR1 SNHLY, CDR2 FYNNEI. After removal of 3 bases from V and 6 bases from J, the junction contained 11 bases not matched to a gene. Points from the study as a whole: Across a handful of donors, naive CD4 shared around 5.3%, naive CD8 over 3%, memory CD4 about 2.5%, memory CD8 about 0.4%.

Template for every sorted-subset replicate PCR totaled 150 to 250 ng DNA, around 32,000 T cell genomes. TCRdb's table, derived via immunoSEQ multiplex PCR, lists solely in-frame clones and lacks some. The data contain around 1.9 million clones, just over 90% of them singletons. Notes on this clone: Its target is unknown.

Naive CD8 cells lacked CD45RO, underwent positive selection for CCR7 and left out terminally differentiated effector memory CD45RA+ cells. The chain joins TRBV2 to TRBJ2-1; TRBD2 agrees at 13 bases. The sequence was obtained from a man between 18 and 29 years old in good health. Some clones in this sample may be carry-over from other donors' samples. The sequenced sample was naive CD8+ T cells from PBMCs. CDR3 DNA sequence: TGTGCCAGCAGTGAGGGGACAGAGGGACTAGCGGGACGCAATGAGCAGTTCTTC. Protein sequence: CASSEGTEGLAGRNEQFF.